These 12 T cell receptor beta chains were sequenced from one sample in a study of neurological immune-mediated disorders. The sample's time point: longitudinal time-point 3. TCRdb reprocessed the 5' RACE reads with MiXCR, giving one entry per CDR3 protein. The table shows under 130,000 distinct CDR3 sequences, with more than 10% occurring only once. Specimen: PBMCs. Receptor source: a female donor with HTLV-1-associated myelopathy (HAM/TSP).

There are many counts of this clonotype. This chain uses TRBV29-1 with TRBJ1-3; D uncertain. The CDR3 totals 12 residues. Trimming took off 6 bases at V and 0 bases at J, with 6 bases between the two ends. CDR1 is SQVTM and CDR2 is ANQGSEA in the germline V gene. The CDR3 reads CSVEISGNTIYF. CDR3 DNA sequence: TGCAGCGTCGAGATCTCTGGAAACACCATATATTTT.

This clonotype was counted at least ten times. The chain has TRBV5-1 and TRBJ2-1; no reliable D call. V dropped 0 bases and J dropped 0 bases, with 10 bases sitting between them. Germline values: CDR1 SGHRS, CDR2 YFSETQ. CDR3 size: 16 residues. The CDR3 DNA reads as TGCGCCAGCAGCTTGGCATTCGGATCCTCCTACAATGAGCAGTTCTTC. Translating gives CASSLAFGSSYNEQFF.

This clonotype was counted ten times or more. J is TRBJ1-2 and V is TRBV5-1, with 7 bases lining up with TRBD1. V trimming: 4 bases; J trimming: 4 bases; junction bases outside the gene matches: 10. This CDR3 region has 15 residues. Germline V CDR1 and CDR2: SGHRS, YFSETQ. Here the CDR3 DNA reads TGCGCCAGCAGCAGTACAGGGGCTACCCCCTATGGCTACACCTTC. Translation: CASSSTGATPYGYTF.

This clonotype was seen many times. This chain uses TRBV5-5 with TRBJ2-3; 14 bases are a match to TRBD2. CDR1 is SGHKS, CDR2 YYEKEE, per germline (reference sequence). The CDR3 consists of 16 residues. V lost 4 bases and J lost 4; bases outside the gene matches: 5. The DNA of the CDR3 is TGTGCCAGCAGCGGAGGGACTAGCGGGAGATCAGATACGCAGTATTTT. Its translation is CASSGGTSGRSDTQYF.

This clonotype was found many times. This chain links TRBV15 with TRBJ2-1; 8 nucleotides line up with TRBD2. This CDR3 region has 19 residues. From germline, CDR1 is LNHNV and CDR2 YYDKDF (reference sequence). Trimming at V came to 2 bases and at J to 5 bases, leaving 17 bases not matched to a gene. In nucleotides, the CDR3 is TGTGCCACCAGCAGACGACAAGGTGGCGGGGGGACGAGGCACAATGAGCAGTTCTTC. This sequence encodes CATSRRQGGGGTRHNEQFF. Based on the CDR3 plus reference TRBV15 and TRBJ2-1, the full variable domain is DAMVIQNPRYQVTQFGKPVTLSCSQTLNHNVMYWYQQKSSQAPKLLFHYYDKDFNNEADTPDNFQSRRPNTSFCFLDIRSPGLGDTAMYLCATSRRQGGGGTRHNEQFFGPGTRLTVL.

Many counts were recorded for this clonotype. The rearrangement links TRBV4-1 to TRBJ2-7; 7 nucleotides align to TRBD2. Germline V gene data show CDR1 as MGHRA and CDR2 as YSYEKL. The junction had 9 bases not matched to a gene; V was cut back by 6 bases and J by 1 base. The CDR3 contains 15 residues. CDR3 DNA: TGCGCCAGCAGAGATCAGCGGGGAGCATCCTACGAGCAGTACTTC. As protein: CASRDQRGASYEQYF.

This clonotype was seen repeatedly, ten times or more. J is TRBJ2-1 and V is TRBV5-6; TRBD2 aligns across 7 bases. J gave up 4 bases and V 1 base, and 11 bases lay outside the gene matches. Germline V CDR1 and CDR2: SGHDT, YYEEEE. There are 17 residues in the CDR3. CDR3 nucleotides: TGTGCCAGCAGCTTGATGGGGGGGGGGTCGCCGTACAATGAGCAGTTCTTC. The encoded protein is CASSLMGGGSPYNEQFF.

J is TRBJ1-5 and V is TRBV5-1, with 8 bases matching TRBD1. The V segment lost 4 bases and the J segment 0 bases; nucleotides outside the gene matches: 15. CDR3 length equals 19 residues. Germline V gene data show CDR1 as SGHRS and CDR2 as YFSETQ. The DNA for the CDR3 is TGCGCCAGCAGCCCTCCCCTGGACAGGGTTCGATATAGCAATCAGCCCCAGCATTTT. It yields the protein CASSPPLDRVRYSNQPQHF.

This clonotype appeared many times. V usage is TRBV7-9 and J usage is TRBJ2-5, with 7 bases aligning to TRBD1. V gave up 10 bases and J gave up 0 bases; unmatched junction bases: 14. Germline V lookup: CDR1 SEHNR, CDR2 FQNEAQ (reference sequence). There are 16 residues in the CDR3. The DNA for the CDR3 is TGTGCCACCCAGCTTGAGGGACAGATTTACCAAGAGACCCAGTACTTC. It is translated as CATQLEGQIYQETQYF.

This clonotype was picked up many times. V gene TRBV7-3 combines with J gene TRBJ2-5, with D possibly matching TRBD1 (6 bases). The germline V gene has CDR1 SGHTA and CDR2 FQGTGA. This CDR3 region has 13 residues. Trimming left V 2 bases short and J 5 bases short, with 9 bases between. This CDR3 reads CASSLGGWETQYF. The CDR3 DNA sequence: TGTGCCAGCAGCTTAGGGGGCTGGGAGACCCAGTACTTC.

This clonotype was seen repeatedly, ten times or more. The V gene is TRBV6-5, the J gene TRBJ2-4; 11 bases match TRBD2. There are 15 residues in the CDR3. In germline, CDR1 is MNHEY, CDR2 SVGAGI. J lost 4 bases, V lost 8 bases, and 7 bases had no gene match. The CDR3 nucleotides are TGTGCCAGCCTTACTACTAGCGGGGGAAAAAACATTCAGTACTTC. Protein: CASLTTSGGKNIQYF.

The V and J genes are TRBV10-3 and TRBJ2-6; perhaps D is TRBD1 or TRBD2 (5 bases each). The ends were cut back, 7 bases at V and 0 bases at J, with 16 bases in the middle. Germline CDR1 ENHRY, CDR2 SYGVKD. CDR3 length equals 17 residues. The CDR3, as DNA: TGTGCCATCAATCGGAGAGAGGGACGCTCTGGGGCCAACGTCCTGACTTTC. Its translation: CAINRREGRSGANVLTF.